This T cell receptor (beta chain) emerged from a study of blood T cells in healthy people across ages. This clonotype came up a few times. The use of a sample-barcoded 5' primer and a J-beta primer mix characterized a second PCR of roughly 6 to 11 cycles. TCRdb reanalysed the 5' RACE reads using MiXCR and keeps one entry per CDR3 protein. Of hundreds of thousands of distinct CDR3 sequences listed, around 46% are singletons. The CDR3 is made up of 11 amino acids. Germline CDR1 and CDR2: SQVTM and ANQGSEA. V was pared by 6 bases and J by 7 bases, with 12 bases between. The origin of this receptor is a woman aged 60-70 years in good health. The sequencing input was blood. The gene calls are TRBV29-1 and TRBJ1-2; D might be TRBD1 (5 bases). The CDR3 sequence is CSVAGLSGYTF. For the CDR3, the DNA is TGCAGCGTCGCGGGGCTTAGTGGCTACACCTTC.